This T cell receptor (beta chain) was identified during a study of T-cell memory formation after mild COVID-19. As for the study in general: Largely, the TCR clusters proved donor specific.

5'RACE primed from the constant segment yielded TCR alpha and TCR beta cDNA libraries bearing sample barcodes and UMIs. TCRdb re-called the 5' RACE reads with MiXCR, one entry per CDR3 protein. The data show fewer than 350,000 distinct CDR3 sequences, less than 20% seen once. CDR3 length: 10 amino acids. Germline V gene sequence: CDR1 SEHNR, CDR2 FQNEAQ (reference sequence). Trimming removed 4 bases at V and 9 bases at J, with 7 bases between. A note on this clonotype: Its target is unknown.

General observations from the study: Chiefly within CM and EM were the contracting CD4+ clones; CD8+ ones were within EMRA. The study found balanced CD4/CD8 in clones contracting day 15 to 85 and a CD4+ lean in later expanders.

Sequenced material: PBMCs or a T cell subset sorted from them (not recorded which). The source of this sequence is a young man who had mild COVID-19 (a few samples of this study predate the infection). Cell type and time point are not known. This sequence joins TRBV7-9 and TRBJ2-7; D may be TRBD1 or TRBD2 (5 bases each). The CDR3 DNA reads as TGTGCCAGCAGCTCAGGGAGGCAGTACTTC. Translation: CASSSGRQYF.